Listed below are T cell receptor beta chains from one sample, sequenced in a study of blood T cell repertoires in COVID-19. Produced via immunoSEQ multiplex PCR; TCRdb's table is partial and in-frame only. The table has about 180,000 clones, roughly 85% seen once. Material for sequencing was PBMCs or T cells enriched from blood (not recorded which). The receptors were sampled from a man between 60 and 75 years old who had recovered from COVID-19. Both conserved end residues are part of each CDR3. A D gene is named only where the DNA matches it firmly. Not every row has a clone size; where given, it reads once, few, many or a size class.

V	size	J	D	CDR3	DNA
TRBV29-1	-	TRBJ1-2	-	CSVPDSYYGYTF	TGCAGCGTGCCTGACAGTTACTATGGCTACACCTTC
TRBV29-1	-	TRBJ2-4	TRBD2	CSVGRAGGGDIQYF	TGCAGCGTTGGTAGGGCGGGAGGGGGAGACATTCAGTACTTC
TRBV4-2	-	TRBJ2-2	-	CASSQEGRGRTGELFF	TGTGCCAGCAGCCAAGAGGGGCGGGGTCGGACCGGGGAGCTGTTTTTT
TRBV29-1	-	TRBJ2-3	-	CSVDRTGSTDTQYF	TGCAGCGTTGACCGCACAGGGAGCACAGATACGCAGTATTTT
TRBV11-2	-	TRBJ2-7	-	CASSLDRSSRYEQYF	TGTGCCAGCAGCTTAGATCGCTCTAGTAGGTACGAGCAGTACTTC
TRBV29-1	once	TRBJ1-4	-	CSVNQGGKLFF	TGCAGCGTGAACCAGGGAGGAAAACTGTTTTTT
TRBV19	once	TRBJ1-2	TRBD1	CASSIGQGLSLYGYTF	TGTGCCAGTAGTATAGGACAGGGATTGAGTCTGTATGGCTACACCTTC
TRBV7-2	-	TRBJ2-5	-	CASSLRGSGETQYF	TGTGCCAGCAGCTTACGGGGGTCGGGGGAGACCCAGTACTTC
TRBV6-1	-	TRBJ1-2	-	CASSGWMGLRLAYYGYTF	TGTGCCAGCAGTGGGTGGATGGGACTCCGTCTCGCGTACTATGGCTACACCTTC
TRBV30	once	TRBJ1-4	-	CAWSVLQTSNEKLFF	TGTGCCTGGAGTGTACTTCAGACTTCTAATGAAAAACTGTTTTTT
TRBV7-3	-	TRBJ1-2	-	CASSLTGQGIDGYTF	TGTGCCAGCAGCTTAACCGGGCAGGGAATAGATGGCTACACCTTC
TRBV11-3	-	TRBJ2-1	-	CASSIGTNPNEQFF	TGTGCCAGCAGCATCGGGACAAACCCAAATGAGCAGTTCTTC
TRBV5-1	-	TRBJ1-3	-	CASSRGGETGNTIYF	TGCGCCAGCAGCCGTGGTGGGGAGACTGGAAACACCATATATTTT
TRBV11-3	-	TRBJ1-3	-	CASSLDVPSSGNTIYF	TGTGCCAGCAGCTTAGACGTCCCGAGCTCTGGAAACACCATATATTTT
TRBV28	-	TRBJ1-2	-	CASSLPGLYYGYTF	TGTGCCAGCAGTTTACCGGGTCTATACTATGGCTACACCTTC
TRBV7-9	-	TRBJ2-2	-	CASSPGLANTGELFF	TGTGCCAGCAGCCCGGGACTTGCGAACACCGGGGAGCTGTTTTTT
TRBV15	-	TRBJ1-2	TRBD1	CATSSLTGGPNYGYTF	TGTGCCACCAGCAGCCTAACAGGGGGCCCCAACTATGGCTACACCTTC
TRBV18	-	TRBJ2-1	-	CASSPGLSDINEQFF	TGTGCCAGCTCACCCGGACTTTCCGATATCAATGAGCAGTTCTTC
TRBV3-1/TRBV3-2	-	TRBJ1-1	TRBD1	CASSRQGWTEAFF	TGTGCCAGCAGCCGACAGGGTTGGACTGAAGCTTTCTTT
TRBV3-1/TRBV3-2	once	TRBJ2-5	TRBD2	CASSQVPGLVSETQYF	TGTGCCAGCAGCCAAGTACCGGGACTAGTGTCAGAGACCCAGTACTTC
TRBV7-3	once	TRBJ2-5	TRBD2	CASSLEGSGGTQYF	TGTGCCAGCAGCTTAGAGGGTTCGGGGGGGACCCAGTACTTC
TRBV6-5	-	TRBJ2-3	-	CASAVGGSTDTQYF	TGTGCCAGCGCGGTTGGCGGGAGCACAGATACGCAGTATTTT
TRBV11-2	-	TRBJ1-4	-	CASSSLQGIGEKLFF	TGTGCCAGCAGCTCTCTCCAGGGTATCGGTGAAAAACTGTTTTTT
TRBV5-1	-	TRBJ1-2	-	CASSPSTGINYGYTF	TGCGCCAGCAGCCCGTCTACAGGAATAAACTATGGCTACACCTTC
TRBV27	once	TRBJ2-2	TRBD1	CASSPWTGSTGELFF	TGTGCCAGCAGTCCCTGGACAGGGAGCACCGGGGAGCTGTTTTTT
TRBV10-2	once	TRBJ1-2	-	CASSESTEKINYGYTF	TGCGCCAGCAGTGAGTCGACAGAAAAAATAAACTATGGCTACACCTTC
TRBV11-3	-	TRBJ2-2	-	CASSLGWPSELFF	TGTGCCAGCAGCCTCGGGTGGCCTTCGGAGCTGTTTTTT
TRBV7-9	many	TRBJ1-1	-	CASSLGSTEAFF	TGTGCCAGCAGCTTAGGGAGCACTGAAGCTTTCTTT
TRBV19	-	TRBJ2-7	-	CASMKGKQGSYEQYF	TGTGCCAGTATGAAGGGGAAGCAGGGGTCCTACGAGCAGTACTTC
TRBV7-6	-	TRBJ2-7	-	CASSTRTVESYEQYF	TGTGCCAGCAGCACCCGGACAGTCGAATCCTACGAGCAGTACTTC
TRBV18	-	TRBJ1-4	TRBD1	CASSPPSGGREKLFF	TGTGCCAGCTCACCACCGTCAGGGGGACGTGAAAAACTGTTTTTT
TRBV28	once	TRBJ1-2	TRBD1	CASSPITTRDRDGYTF	TGTGCCAGCAGCCCAATTACAACCCGGGACAGAGATGGCTACACCTTC
TRBV6-4	-	TRBJ1-1	-	CASSDLSSGINTEAFF	TGTGCCAGCAGTGACTTGTCTTCGGGGATAAACACTGAAGCTTTCTTT
TRBV5-3	-	TRBJ2-1	TRBD2	CARSALAGNFWNEQFF	TGTGCCAGAAGCGCGCTAGCGGGAAACTTTTGGAATGAGCAGTTCTTC
TRBV2	-	TRBJ2-3	TRBD1	CASRDRGGRDTQYF	TGTGCCAGCAGAGACAGGGGAGGCAGGGATACGCAGTATTTT
TRBV28	-	TRBJ2-7	-	CASSLPRLSSYEQYF	TGTGCCAGCAGTTTACCCAGGCTTAGTTCCTACGAGCAGTACTTC
TRBV9	few	TRBJ2-7	TRBD1	CASSAAGTAIYEQYF	TGTGCCAGCAGCGCAGCCGGGACAGCCATTTACGAGCAGTACTTC
TRBV5-4	-	TRBJ1-2	-	CASSLDRVGYGYTF	TGTGCCAGCAGCTTGGACAGGGTAGGCTATGGCTACACCTTC
TRBV9	-	TRBJ2-5	TRBD2	CASSSPKEGGPQETQYF	TGTGCCAGCAGCTCCCCCAAAGAGGGAGGGCCCCAAGAGACCCAGTACTTC
TRBV15	-	TRBJ2-4	TRBD1	CATSPRDRGNIQYF	TGTGCCACCAGCCCCCGGGACAGGGGGAACATTCAGTACTTC
TRBV4-1	once	TRBJ2-4	-	CASSQEGGAFAKNIQYF	TGCGCCAGCAGCCAAGAAGGGGGGGCCTTTGCCAAAAACATTCAGTACTTC